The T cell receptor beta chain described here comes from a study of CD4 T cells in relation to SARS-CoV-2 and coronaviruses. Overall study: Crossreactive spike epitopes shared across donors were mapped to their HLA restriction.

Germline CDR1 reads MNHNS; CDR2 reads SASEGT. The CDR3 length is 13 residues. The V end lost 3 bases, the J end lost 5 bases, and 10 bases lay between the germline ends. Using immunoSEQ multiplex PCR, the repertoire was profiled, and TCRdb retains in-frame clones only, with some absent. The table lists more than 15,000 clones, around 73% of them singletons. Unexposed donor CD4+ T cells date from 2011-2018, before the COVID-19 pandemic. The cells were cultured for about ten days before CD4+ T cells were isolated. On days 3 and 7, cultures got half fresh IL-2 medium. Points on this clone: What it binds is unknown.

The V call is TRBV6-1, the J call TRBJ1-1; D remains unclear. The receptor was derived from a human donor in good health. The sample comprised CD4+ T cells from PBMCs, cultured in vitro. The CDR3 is CASSDSSKTEAFF. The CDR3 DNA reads TGTGCCAGCAGTGATAGTAGTAAAACTGAAGCTTTCTTT.